This T cell receptor beta chain was documented in a study of blood T cell repertoires in COVID-19. For the study at large: COVID-19 samples, acute and convalescent, were from the United States, Italy and Spain.

In germline, CDR1 is SGHRS, CDR2 YFSETQ. Germline trimming cut 3 bases from V and 4 bases from J; bases unmatched to any gene: 4. The CDR3 is made up of 15 amino acids. Per the authors' pipeline: Amplified reference gene primers provided the basis for estimating nucleated cell counts. The repertoire was sequenced with immunoSEQ multiplex PCR; TCRdb's copy has only in-frame clones and lacks some. The DNA was the basis for D and trimming; V, J and clone size are from that table. This table has about 240,000 clones, around 86% appearing once. This clone was recorded only once. Other DNA sequences of this sample code for an identical CDR3.

The V call is TRBV5-1, the J call TRBJ2-7; 13 bases align to TRBD2. Sequencing was done on a sample of PBMCs or T cells enriched from blood (not recorded which). The receptor was derived from a woman in her thirties or forties with acute COVID-19. Here the CDR3 reads CASSSLAGGPYEQYF. For the CDR3, the DNA is TGCGCCAGCAGCTCACTAGCGGGAGGGCCGTACGAGCAGTACTTC.